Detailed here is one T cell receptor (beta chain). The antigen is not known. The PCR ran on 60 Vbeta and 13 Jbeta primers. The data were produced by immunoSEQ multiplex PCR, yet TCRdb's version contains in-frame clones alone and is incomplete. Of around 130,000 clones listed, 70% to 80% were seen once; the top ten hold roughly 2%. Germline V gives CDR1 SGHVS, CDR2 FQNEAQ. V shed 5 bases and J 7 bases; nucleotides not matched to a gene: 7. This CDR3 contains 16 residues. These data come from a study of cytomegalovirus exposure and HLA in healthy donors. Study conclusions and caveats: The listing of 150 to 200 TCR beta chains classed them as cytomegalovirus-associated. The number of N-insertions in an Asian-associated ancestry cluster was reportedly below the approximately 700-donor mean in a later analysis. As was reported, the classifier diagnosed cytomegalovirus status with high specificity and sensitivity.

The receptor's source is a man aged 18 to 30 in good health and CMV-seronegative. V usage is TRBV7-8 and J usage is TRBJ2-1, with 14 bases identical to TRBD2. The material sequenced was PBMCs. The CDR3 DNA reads TGTGCCAGCAGCCCAGGGACTAGCGGGAGAGGGAATGAGCAGTTCTTC. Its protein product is CASSPGTSGRGNEQFF. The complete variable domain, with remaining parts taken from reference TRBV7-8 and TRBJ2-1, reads GAGVSQSPRYKVAKRGQDVALRCDPISGHVSLFWYQQALGQGPEFLTYFQNEAQLDKSGLPSDRFFAERPEGSVSTLKIQRTQQEDSAVYLCASSPGTSGRGNEQFFGPGTRLTVL.